Listed below are T cell receptor beta chains from one sample, sequenced in a study of blood T cell repertoires in COVID-19. Method: immunoSEQ multiplex PCR; TCRdb's copy keeps in-frame clones and lacks some. The sample holds some 80,000 clones; 75% to 90% are singletons and the top ten take 10% to 15%. The sample taken for sequencing was peripheral blood. Every receptor here comes from a human donor in a cohort sampled during active COVID-19. CDR3s include the opening cysteine and the closing phenylalanine or tryptophan. A D gene is named only where the DNA matches it firmly. For some rows the clone size is stated as once, few or many, or as a class when expanded; others skip it.

CDR3nt: TGTGCCAGCAGTTTATCGATTGCGACAGGAGATAATGAAAAACTGTTTTTT
CDR3aa: CASSLSIATGDNEKLFF
v_gene: TRBV27
abundance: .
d_gene: .
j_gene: TRBJ1-4

CDR3nt: TGTGCCAGCAGCTTTTCAGCGACCCAGACCGGGGAGCTGTTTTTT
CDR3aa: CASSFSATQTGELFF
v_gene: TRBV5-4
abundance: hyperexpanded
d_gene: .
j_gene: TRBJ2-2

CDR3nt: TGTGCCAGCAGCTCGACAGGGAACTATGGCTACACCTTC
CDR3aa: CASSSTGNYGYTF
v_gene: TRBV5-4
abundance: few
d_gene: TRBD1
j_gene: TRBJ1-2

CDR3nt: TGTGCCAGCATCCTGCAACCCCGAGGGACCTACGAGCAGTACTTC
CDR3aa: CASILQPRGTYEQYF
v_gene: TRBV7-4
abundance: once
d_gene: .
j_gene: TRBJ2-7

CDR3nt: TGTGCCAGCAGCTTGATCACGGCGGTTAATGAAAAACTGTTTTTT
CDR3aa: CASSLITAVNEKLFF
v_gene: TRBV5-8
abundance: .
d_gene: .
j_gene: TRBJ1-4

CDR3nt: TGTGCCAGCAGCCAAGATAGCCCGGGACAGGGTTCGACTGAAGCTTTCTTT
CDR3aa: CASSQDSPGQGSTEAFF
v_gene: TRBV14
abundance: .
d_gene: TRBD1
j_gene: TRBJ1-1

CDR3nt: TGTGCCAGCAGCAAAGCCCGGGAGGGACGAACCGGGGAGCTGTTTTTT
CDR3aa: CASSKAREGRTGELFF
v_gene: TRBV21-1
abundance: few
d_gene: .
j_gene: TRBJ2-2

CDR3nt: TGTGCCAGCAGCTCTCACCGGGGGTTGGAGAACACTGAAGCTTTCTTT
CDR3aa: CASSSHRGLENTEAFF
v_gene: TRBV6-6
abundance: .
d_gene: .
j_gene: TRBJ1-1

CDR3nt: TGTGCCAGCAGCCAAGAGTACAGAAACTACGAGCAGTACTTC
CDR3aa: CASSQEYRNYEQYF
v_gene: TRBV3-1/TRBV3-2
abundance: .
d_gene: .
j_gene: TRBJ2-7

CDR3nt: TGTGCCAGCAGCCCGAATACACGATATGGCTACACCTTC
CDR3aa: CASSPNTRYGYTF
v_gene: TRBV7-9
abundance: few
d_gene: .
j_gene: TRBJ1-2

CDR3nt: TGTGCCAGCAGCATGGGACAGGGGTCTGGAAACACCATATATTTT
CDR3aa: CASSMGQGSGNTIYF
v_gene: TRBV7-9
abundance: many
d_gene: TRBD1
j_gene: TRBJ1-3

CDR3nt: TGTGCCAGCAGCTTACAAACTGATGAAGCTTTCTTT
CDR3aa: CASSLQTDEAFF
v_gene: TRBV7-9
abundance: .
d_gene: .
j_gene: TRBJ1-1

CDR3nt: TGTGCCAGCAGCGCTACAGCGGATACTAATGAAAAACTGTTTTTT
CDR3aa: CASSATADTNEKLFF
v_gene: TRBV5-4
abundance: once
d_gene: .
j_gene: TRBJ1-4

CDR3nt: TGTGCCAGCGGCAGGGGGGTTCGTACAGATACGCAGTATTTT
CDR3aa: CASGRGVRTDTQYF
v_gene: TRBV7-2
abundance: .
d_gene: .
j_gene: TRBJ2-3

CDR3nt: TGTGCCAGTAGTATAAGGGGACTAGCGGGAGGTAACAGTGAGCAGTTCTTC
CDR3aa: CASSIRGLAGGNSEQFF
v_gene: TRBV19
abundance: .
d_gene: TRBD2
j_gene: TRBJ2-1

CDR3nt: TGTGCCAGCAGCCTACAGGGTATCAATTCACCCCTCCACTTT
CDR3aa: CASSLQGINSPLHF
v_gene: TRBV6-2/TRBV6-3
abundance: .
d_gene: .
j_gene: TRBJ1-6

CDR3nt: TGCGCCAGCAGTGAGGGGACAGGGGGCGTGTACGAGCAGTACTTC
CDR3aa: CASSEGTGGVYEQYF
v_gene: TRBV10-1
abundance: .
d_gene: TRBD1
j_gene: TRBJ2-7

CDR3nt: TGCGCCAGCAGTGAAGGCCCTAGCTCCTACAATGAGCAGTTCTTC
CDR3aa: CASSEGPSSYNEQFF
v_gene: TRBV10-2
abundance: once
d_gene: .
j_gene: TRBJ2-1

CDR3nt: TGTGCCTGGAGAGGGCAGGGTGGTCAGCCCCAGCATTTT
CDR3aa: CAWRGQGGQPQHF
v_gene: TRBV30
abundance: .
d_gene: .
j_gene: TRBJ1-5

CDR3nt: TGTGCCAGCAACCGGGACAACCTAAGCAATCAGCCCCAGCATTTT
CDR3aa: CASNRDNLSNQPQHF
v_gene: TRBV6-5
abundance: few
d_gene: .
j_gene: TRBJ1-5

CDR3nt: TGTGCCAGCAGCTTAGACCAGGGGTACTACGAGCAGTACTTC
CDR3aa: CASSLDQGYYEQYF
v_gene: TRBV11-2
abundance: .
d_gene: .
j_gene: TRBJ2-7

CDR3nt: TGTGCCAGCAGTGAAGGACTAGCGGGAAGCACAGATACGCAGTATTTT
CDR3aa: CASSEGLAGSTDTQYF
v_gene: TRBV2
abundance: .
d_gene: TRBD2
j_gene: TRBJ2-3

CDR3nt: TGTGCCAGCAGCTTGGCGGACAGGGGGAACACTGAAGCTTTCTTT
CDR3aa: CASSLADRGNTEAFF
v_gene: TRBV5-4
abundance: .
d_gene: TRBD1
j_gene: TRBJ1-1